A single sample gave rise to the 15 T cell receptor beta chains below, sequenced in a study of T cells after posttransplantation cyclophosphamide. Cells defined as naive were viable CD3+CD4+ or CD3+CD8+ and CCR7+CD45RA+CD45RO-CD95-CD27+CD28+. Repertoires were generated with immunoSEQ multiplex PCR, while TCRdb's copy carries only in-frame clones and drops some. The sample yields tens of thousands of clones, roughly 90% seen once. The specimen sequenced was naive CD4+ T cells sorted from blood. These receptors came from a man younger than 40 in good health and a related stem cell transplant donor.

The gene calls are TRBV13 and TRBJ2-2; D may be TRBD2 (6 bases). Trimming removed 2 bases from V and 4 bases from J, with 20 bases in between. The CDR3 runs 18 residues. CDR1 is PRHDT, CDR2 FYEKMQ, per germline (reference sequence). CDR3 residues: CASSLRARGRGITGELFF. In DNA, the CDR3 is TGTGCCAGCAGCTTACGGGCCCGTGGGCGGGGAATCACCGGGGAGCTGTTTTTT.

Worth noting for this clone: At one end the junction does not follow the germline gene, possibly because of a read error. The J gene is TRBJ2-5, the V gene TRBV5-6; D is unresolved. The CDR3 is made up of 11 amino acids. Germline V gene lookup returns CDR1 SGHDT and CDR2 YYEEEE. CDR3 DNA: TGTGCCAGCAGCTTGGCCGAGACATCGAACTTC. Amino acid sequence: CASSLAETSNF.

J is TRBJ2-5 and V is TRBV5-4, with 8 bases identical to TRBD2. The CDR3 length is 16 residues. After removal of 4 bases from V and 4 bases from J, the junction contained 12 bases not matched to a gene. Germline V gene lookup returns CDR1 SGHNT and CDR2 YYREEE (reference sequence). CDR3 loop: CASSRRSGGAGETQYF. The CDR3, as DNA: TGTGCCAGCAGCCGGAGGTCGGGGGGGGCCGGAGAGACCCAGTACTTC.

The rearrangement links TRBV5-8 to TRBJ1-1; D is ambiguous. The CDR3 spans 12 residues. Trimming took off 5 bases at V and 7 bases at J, with 12 bases between the two ends. Germline values: CDR1 SGHTS, CDR2 YDEGEE. The CDR3 DNA reads TGTGCCAGCAGTCGAAGCACAGTTGAAGCTTTCTTT. Protein: CASSRSTVEAFF.

CDR3 amino acids: CASSQATGSSPLHF. CDR3 coding DNA: TGCGCCAGCAGCCAGGCTACAGGGAGTTCACCCCTCCACTTT. V and J are TRBV4-1 and TRBJ1-6; TRBD1 is a possible D gene (6 bases). The V and J ends lost 3 bases and 9 bases respectively, with 12 bases between them. Germline V lookup: CDR1 MGHRA, CDR2 YSYEKL. This CDR3 comprises 14 residues.

In this sample, this clone turned up once. The J gene is TRBJ1-2, the V gene TRBV19, with 11 bases identical to TRBD1. Germline CDR1 and CDR2: LNHDA and SQIVND (reference sequence). J gave up 4 bases and V 4 bases, and 8 bases lay outside the gene matches. The CDR3 spans 16 residues. For the CDR3, the DNA is TGTGCCAGTAGTAGGGACAGGGGGAAATTGAGCTATGGCTACACCTTC. Translation: CASSRDRGKLSYGYTF.

This chain joins TRBV6-6 and TRBJ1-4, with D possibly matching TRBD1 (5 bases). Trimming removed 2 bases at V and 5 bases at J, with 9 bases between. CDR1 is MNHNY and CDR2 is SVGAGI in the germline V gene (reference sequence). This CDR3 has 14 amino acids. Here the CDR3 DNA reads TGTGCCAGCAGTTACCCGACAGAAAATGAAAAACTGTTTTTT. The encoded protein is CASSYPTENEKLFF.

The genes are TRBV19 and TRBJ1-1; TRBD1 matches at 8 bases. The junction had 3 bases not matched to a gene; V was cut back by 5 bases and J by 1 base. Germline V gives CDR1 LNHDA, CDR2 SQIVND (reference sequence). This CDR3 has 14 amino acids. CDR3 bases: TGTGCCAGTAGTCCGACAGGGGCGAACACTGAAGCTTTCTTT. It translates to CASSPTGANTEAFF.

This chain connects TRBV6-5 to TRBJ1-2; TRBD1 might be the D (5 bases). Trimming pared 6 bases from V and 2 bases from J, leaving 10 bases between. The CDR3 sequence is 13 residues long. CDR1 and CDR2 (germline): MNHEY, SVGAGI. DNA of the CDR3: TGTGCCAGCAGACCCCGGGGGAACTATGGCTACACCTTC. Residues: CASRPRGNYGYTF.

The rearrangement joins TRBV5-1 to TRBJ1-1, with 7 bases lining up with TRBD1. The ends lost 5 bases at V and 5 bases at J; junction bases unmatched: 15. This CDR3 has 16 amino acids. The germline V gene has CDR1 SGHRS and CDR2 YFSETQ. CDR3 in amino acids: CASSRGEGAVKTEAFF. The CDR3 DNA reads as TGCGCCAGCAGTAGGGGTGAGGGGGCGGTTAAGACTGAAGCTTTCTTT.

This clone appeared a single time. This chain links TRBV28 with TRBJ1-3; D not certain. Between the trimmed V and J ends, which lost 5 bases and 1 base, there was a span of 15 bases. Germline CDR1 is MDHEN and CDR2 is SYDVKM. The length of the CDR3 is 16 residues. This CDR3 reads CASSGRPGLSGNTIYF. CDR3 sequence (DNA): TGTGCCAGCAGTGGGCGGCCGGGGTTATCTGGAAACACCATATATTTT.

V and J are TRBV6-5 and TRBJ1-5; the D gene is possibly TRBD1 (6 bases). Germline V gives CDR1 MNHEY, CDR2 SVGAGI. V lost 2 bases to trimming and J lost 5 bases, with 13 bases between them. This CDR3 is 15 amino acids long. The chain's CDR3 is CASSYGAGAYQPQHF. In DNA form, the CDR3 reads TGTGCCAGCAGTTACGGGGCAGGGGCTTATCAGCCCCAGCATTTT.

The rearrangement links TRBV19 to TRBJ2-7; D is perhaps TRBD2 (5 bases). This CDR3 has 14 amino acids. CDR1 and CDR2 (germline): LNHDA, SQIVND (reference sequence). V was cut by 1 base and J by 2 bases, with 9 bases left in between. This CDR3 reads CASSIGGHPYEQYF. DNA for the CDR3: TGTGCCAGTAGTATAGGAGGGCATCCCTACGAGCAGTACTTC.

The chain recombines TRBV6-4 with TRBJ2-1, with TRBD2 identical over 7 bases. The CDR3 sequence is 15 residues long. Trimming at V came to 5 bases and at J to 0 bases, leaving 4 bases not matched to a gene. Germline assignment: CDR1 MRHNA and CDR2 SNTAGT. The CDR3 here is CASSSPGGSYNEQFF. CDR3 nucleotides: TGTGCCAGCAGTTCCCCGGGGGGCTCCTACAATGAGCAGTTCTTC.

This rearrangement joins TRBV7-9 to TRBJ1-2; D ambiguous. There are 14 residues in the CDR3. The V and J ends lost 5 bases and 8 bases respectively, with 18 bases between them. Germline V gene sequence: CDR1 SEHNR, CDR2 FQNEAQ (reference sequence). In DNA form, the CDR3 reads TGTGCCAGCAGCCACCGGGAGTTCACTATCGGCTACACCTTC. It translates to CASSHREFTIGYTF.